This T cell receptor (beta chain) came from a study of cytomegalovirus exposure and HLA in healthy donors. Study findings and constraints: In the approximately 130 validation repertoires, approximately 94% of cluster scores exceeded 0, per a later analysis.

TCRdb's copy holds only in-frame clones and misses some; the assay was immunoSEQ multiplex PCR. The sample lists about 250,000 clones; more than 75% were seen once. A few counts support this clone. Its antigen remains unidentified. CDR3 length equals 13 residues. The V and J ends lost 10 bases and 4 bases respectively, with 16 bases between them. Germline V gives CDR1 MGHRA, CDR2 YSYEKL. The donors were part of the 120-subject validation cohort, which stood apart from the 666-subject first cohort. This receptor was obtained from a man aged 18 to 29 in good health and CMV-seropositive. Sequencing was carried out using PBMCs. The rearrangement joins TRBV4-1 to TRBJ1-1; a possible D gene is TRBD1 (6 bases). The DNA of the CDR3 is TGCGCCACCTCCCGGGGGCAGAGCACTGAAGCTTTCTTT. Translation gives CATSRGQSTEAFF.